This TCR beta chain was retrieved from a study of T cell repertoires in cytomegalovirus infection. The CDR3 length is 15 residues. J gave up 4 bases and V 2 bases, and 11 bases lay outside the gene matches. Per the germline V gene, CDR1 is GTSNPN and CDR2 is SVGIG (reference sequence). MiXCR, applied by TCRdb to the reads, yields one record per CDR3 protein. The sample lists about 400,000 distinct CDR3 sequences, 15% to 20% occurring once. Sequencing was carried out using PBMCs. This sequence originates from a human donor in good health (CMV status not recorded). Some clones in this sample may be carry-over from other donors' samples. The J gene is TRBJ2-7, the V gene TRBV30; 7 positions agree with TRBD1. The CDR3 loop reads CAWSKQRTGRYEQYF. The DNA of the CDR3 is TGTGCCTGGAGTAAACAAAGGACAGGTCGTTACGAGCAGTACTTC.